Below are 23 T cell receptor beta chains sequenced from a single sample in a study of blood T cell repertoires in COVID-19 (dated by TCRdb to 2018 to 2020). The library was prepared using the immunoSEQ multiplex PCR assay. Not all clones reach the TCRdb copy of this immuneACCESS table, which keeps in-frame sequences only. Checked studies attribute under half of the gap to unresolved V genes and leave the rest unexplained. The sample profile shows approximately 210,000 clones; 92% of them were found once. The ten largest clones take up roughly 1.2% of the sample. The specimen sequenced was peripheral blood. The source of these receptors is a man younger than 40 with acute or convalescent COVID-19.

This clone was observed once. Written as DNA, the CDR3 is TGCGCCAGCAGCCAAGTGGGGGCCACAGATACGCAGTATTTT. This gives the protein CASSQVGATDTQYF. The chain links TRBV4-1 to TRBJ2-3; perhaps TRBD1 as D (6 bases). Trimming removed 1 base at V and 2 bases at J, with 7 bases between. The CDR3 contains 14 residues. Germline assignment: CDR1 MGHRA and CDR2 YSYEKL.

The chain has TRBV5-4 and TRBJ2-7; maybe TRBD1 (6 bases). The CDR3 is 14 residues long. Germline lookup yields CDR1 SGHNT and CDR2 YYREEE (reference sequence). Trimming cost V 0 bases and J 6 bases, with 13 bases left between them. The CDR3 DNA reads TGTGCCAGCAGCTTGGGGACAGTGGGGCTCGAGCAGTACTTC. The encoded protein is CASSLGTVGLEQYF.

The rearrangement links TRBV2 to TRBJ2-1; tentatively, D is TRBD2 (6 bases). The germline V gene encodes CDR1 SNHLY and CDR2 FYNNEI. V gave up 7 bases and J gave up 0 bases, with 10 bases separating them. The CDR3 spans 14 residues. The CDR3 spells CASNPTSSYNEQFF. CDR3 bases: TGTGCCAGCAACCCGACTAGCTCCTACAATGAGCAGTTCTTC. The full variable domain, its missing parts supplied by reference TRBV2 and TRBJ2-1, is EPEVTQTPSHQVTQMGQEVILRCVPISNHLYFYWYRQILGQKVEFLVSFYNNEISEKSEIFDDQFSVERPDGSNFTLKIRSTKLEDSAMYFCASNPTSSYNEQFFGPGTRLTVL.

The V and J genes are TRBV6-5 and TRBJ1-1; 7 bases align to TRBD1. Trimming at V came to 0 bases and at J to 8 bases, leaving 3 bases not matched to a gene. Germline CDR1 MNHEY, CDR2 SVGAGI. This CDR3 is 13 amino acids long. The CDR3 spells CASSYSKGAEAFF. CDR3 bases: TGTGCCAGCAGTTACTCGAAGGGGGCCGAAGCTTTCTTT.

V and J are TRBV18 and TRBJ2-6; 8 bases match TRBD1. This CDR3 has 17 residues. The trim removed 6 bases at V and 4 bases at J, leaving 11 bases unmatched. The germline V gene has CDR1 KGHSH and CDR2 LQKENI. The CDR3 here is CASSPTTGGTGANVLTF. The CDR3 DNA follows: TGTGCCAGCTCGCCAACCACAGGGGGAACCGGGGCCAACGTCCTGACTTTC.

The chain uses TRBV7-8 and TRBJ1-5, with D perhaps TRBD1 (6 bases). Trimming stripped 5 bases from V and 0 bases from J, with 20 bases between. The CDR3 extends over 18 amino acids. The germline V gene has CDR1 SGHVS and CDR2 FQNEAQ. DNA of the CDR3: TGTGCCAGCAGCCTGCGTCTCCAGGGGTCCTATAGCAATCAGCCCCAGCATTTT. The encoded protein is CASSLRLQGSYSNQPQHF. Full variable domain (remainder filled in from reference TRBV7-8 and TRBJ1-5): GAGVSQSPRYKVAKRGQDVALRCDPISGHVSLFWYQQALGQGPEFLTYFQNEAQLDKSGLPSDRFFAERPEGSVSTLKIQRTQQEDSAVYLCASSLRLQGSYSNQPQHFGDGTRLSIL.

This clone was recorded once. The CDR3 is CASSYSRRTNTGELFF. Here the CDR3 DNA reads TGTGCCAGCAGTTACTCGAGAAGGACAAACACCGGGGAGCTGTTTTTT. The chain combines TRBV6-5 with TRBJ2-2; a weak D match, TRBD1 (5 bases). CDR1 and CDR2 from the germline V gene are MNHEY and SVGAGI. The CDR3 is made up of 16 amino acids. Trimming cost V 0 bases and J 2 bases, with 10 bases left between them.

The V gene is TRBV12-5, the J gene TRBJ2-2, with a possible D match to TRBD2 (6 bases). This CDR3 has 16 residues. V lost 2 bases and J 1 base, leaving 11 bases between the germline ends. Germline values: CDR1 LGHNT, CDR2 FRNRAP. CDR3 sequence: CASGLMGGLNTGELFF. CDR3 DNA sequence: TGTGCTAGTGGTTTGATGGGGGGACTGAACACCGGGGAGCTGTTTTTT. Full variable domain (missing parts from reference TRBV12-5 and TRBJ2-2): DARVTQTPRHKVTEMGQEVTMRCQPILGHNTVFWYRQTMMQGLELLAYFRNRAPLDDSGMPKDRFSAEMPDATLATLKIQPSEPRDSAVYFCASGLMGGLNTGELFFGEGSRLTVL.

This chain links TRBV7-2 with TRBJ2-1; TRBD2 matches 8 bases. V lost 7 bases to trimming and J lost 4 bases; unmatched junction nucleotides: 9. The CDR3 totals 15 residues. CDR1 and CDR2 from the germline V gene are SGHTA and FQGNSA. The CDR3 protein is CASTSSGTLYNEQFF. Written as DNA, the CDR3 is TGTGCCAGCACTAGTAGCGGGACCTTATACAATGAGCAGTTCTTC.

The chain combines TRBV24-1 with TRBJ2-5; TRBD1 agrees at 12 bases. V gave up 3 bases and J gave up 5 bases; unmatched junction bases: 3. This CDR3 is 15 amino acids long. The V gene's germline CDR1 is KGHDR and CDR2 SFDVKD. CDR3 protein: CATSDRDRGLETQYF. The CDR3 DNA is TGTGCCACCAGTGATCGGGACAGGGGGCTGGAGACCCAGTACTTC.

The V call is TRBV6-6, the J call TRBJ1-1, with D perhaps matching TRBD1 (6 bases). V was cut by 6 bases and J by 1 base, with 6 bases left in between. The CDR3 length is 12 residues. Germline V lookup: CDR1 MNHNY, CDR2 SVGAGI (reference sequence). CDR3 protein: CASRTGNTEAFF. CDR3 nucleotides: TGTGCCAGCAGGACAGGGAACACTGAAGCTTTCTTT.

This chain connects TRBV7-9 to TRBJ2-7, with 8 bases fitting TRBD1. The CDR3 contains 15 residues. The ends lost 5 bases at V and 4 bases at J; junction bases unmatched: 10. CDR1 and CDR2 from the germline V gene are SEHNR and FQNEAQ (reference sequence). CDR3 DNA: TGTGCCAGCAGCCCCCCCAGGGGGCTTTTGTACGAGCAGTACTTC. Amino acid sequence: CASSPPRGLLYEQYF.

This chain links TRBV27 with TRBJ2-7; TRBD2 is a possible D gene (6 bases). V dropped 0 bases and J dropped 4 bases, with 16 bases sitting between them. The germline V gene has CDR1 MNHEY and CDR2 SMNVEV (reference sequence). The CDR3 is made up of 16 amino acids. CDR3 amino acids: CASSLSVRELRYEQYF. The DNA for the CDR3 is TGTGCCAGCAGTTTATCGGTCCGGGAGCTCCGGTACGAGCAGTACTTC.

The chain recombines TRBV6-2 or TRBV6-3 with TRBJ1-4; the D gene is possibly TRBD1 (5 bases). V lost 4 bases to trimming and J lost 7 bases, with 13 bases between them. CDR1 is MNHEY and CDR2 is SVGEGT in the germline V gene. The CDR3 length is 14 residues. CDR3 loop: CASSSGKFFEKLFF. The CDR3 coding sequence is TGTGCCAGCAGTTCAGGGAAGTTTTTTGAAAAACTGTTTTTT.

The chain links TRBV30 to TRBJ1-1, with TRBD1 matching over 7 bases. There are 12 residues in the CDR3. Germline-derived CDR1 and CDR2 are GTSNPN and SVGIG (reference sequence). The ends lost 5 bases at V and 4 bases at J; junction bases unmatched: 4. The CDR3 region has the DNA TGTGCCTGGGACAGGGACGGCACTGAAGCTTTCTTT. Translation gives CAWDRDGTEAFF.

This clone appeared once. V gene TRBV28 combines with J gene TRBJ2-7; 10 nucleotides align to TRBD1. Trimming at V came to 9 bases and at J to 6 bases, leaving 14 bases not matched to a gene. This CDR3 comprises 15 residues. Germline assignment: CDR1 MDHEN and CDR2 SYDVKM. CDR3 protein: CASQDLTGGLLEQYF. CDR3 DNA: TGTGCCAGTCAAGACTTGACAGGGGGCCTTCTCGAGCAGTACTTC. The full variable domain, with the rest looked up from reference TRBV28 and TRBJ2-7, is DVKVTQSSRYLVKRTGEKVFLECVQDMDHENMFWYRQDPGLGLRLIYFSYDVKMKEKGDIPEGYSVSREKKERFSLILESASTNQTSMYLCASQDLTGGLLEQYFGPGTRLTVT.

This chain's CDR3 is CSASGGQVSNQPQHF. CDR3 bases: TGCAGTGCTAGTGGCGGGCAGGTTAGCAATCAGCCCCAGCATTTT. This chain connects TRBV20-1 to TRBJ1-5; D is uncertain. With 3 bases removed from V and 0 bases from J, the gap between germline ends came to 12 bases. This CDR3 spans 15 amino acids. The germline V gene encodes CDR1 DFQATT and CDR2 SNEGSKA (reference sequence).

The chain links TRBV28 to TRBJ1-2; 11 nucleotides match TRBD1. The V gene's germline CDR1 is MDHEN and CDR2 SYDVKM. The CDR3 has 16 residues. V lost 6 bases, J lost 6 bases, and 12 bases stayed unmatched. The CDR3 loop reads CASRDRMDRGLNGYTF. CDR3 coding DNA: TGTGCCAGCAGGGATAGAATGGACAGGGGGCTCAATGGCTACACCTTC.

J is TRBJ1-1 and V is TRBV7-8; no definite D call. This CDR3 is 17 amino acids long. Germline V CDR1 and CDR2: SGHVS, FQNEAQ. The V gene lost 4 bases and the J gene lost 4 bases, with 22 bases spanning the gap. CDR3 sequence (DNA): TGTGCCAGCAGCTCCCAACCCCGATTCCCCGGGAGCACTGAAGCTTTCTTT. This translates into CASSSQPRFPGSTEAFF.

DNA for the CDR3: TGTGCCAGCAGCTTAGGGACATGGGAGCAGTTCTTC. It specifies CASSLGTWEQFF. V gene TRBV7-2 combines with J gene TRBJ2-1; D is possibly TRBD1 (5 bases). Per the germline V gene, CDR1 is SGHTA and CDR2 is FQGNSA. The CDR3 runs to 12 residues. V lost 1 base, J lost 10 bases, and 8 bases lay in between.

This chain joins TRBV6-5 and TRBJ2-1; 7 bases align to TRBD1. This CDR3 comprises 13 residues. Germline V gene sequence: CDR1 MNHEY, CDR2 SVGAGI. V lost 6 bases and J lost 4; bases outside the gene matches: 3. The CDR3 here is CASRPTGYNEQFF. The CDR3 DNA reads TGTGCCAGCAGACCGACAGGGTACAATGAGCAGTTCTTC.

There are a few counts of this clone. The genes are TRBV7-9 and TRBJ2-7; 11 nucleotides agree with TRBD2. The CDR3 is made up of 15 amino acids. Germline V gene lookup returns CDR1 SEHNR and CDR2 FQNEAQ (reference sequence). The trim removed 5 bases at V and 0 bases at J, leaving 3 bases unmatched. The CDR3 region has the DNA TGTGCCAGCAGCCTTACTAGCGGGGGCTCCTACGAGCAGTACTTC. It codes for CASSLTSGGSYEQYF.

CDR3 DNA sequence: TGTGCCAGCAGTTACTCGATTACTATGAATTCACCCCTCCACTTT. Protein product: CASSYSITMNSPLHF. This sequence joins TRBV6-6 and TRBJ1-6; D gene unclear. The CDR3 totals 15 residues. The V end was cut by 0 bases, the J end by 7 bases, with 10 bases between. Per germline, CDR1 MNHNY and CDR2 SVGAGI (reference sequence).